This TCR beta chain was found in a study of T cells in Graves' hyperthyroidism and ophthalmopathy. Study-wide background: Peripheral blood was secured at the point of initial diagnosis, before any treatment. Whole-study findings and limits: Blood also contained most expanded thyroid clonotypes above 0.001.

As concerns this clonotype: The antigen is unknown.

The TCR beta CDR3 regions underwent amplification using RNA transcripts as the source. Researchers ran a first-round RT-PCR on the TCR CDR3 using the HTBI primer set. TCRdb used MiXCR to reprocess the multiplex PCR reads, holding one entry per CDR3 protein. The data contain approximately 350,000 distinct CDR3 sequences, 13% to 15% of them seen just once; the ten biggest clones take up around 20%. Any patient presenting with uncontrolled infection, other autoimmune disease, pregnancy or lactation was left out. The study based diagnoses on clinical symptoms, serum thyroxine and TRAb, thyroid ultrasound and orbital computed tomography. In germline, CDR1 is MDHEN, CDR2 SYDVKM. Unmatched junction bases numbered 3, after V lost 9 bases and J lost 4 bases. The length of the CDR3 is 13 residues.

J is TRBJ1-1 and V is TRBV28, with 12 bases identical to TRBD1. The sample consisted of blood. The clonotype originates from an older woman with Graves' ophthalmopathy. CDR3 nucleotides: TGTGCCAGTCCGGGACAGGGGGCCACTGAAGCTTTCTTT. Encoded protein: CASPGQGATEAFF.